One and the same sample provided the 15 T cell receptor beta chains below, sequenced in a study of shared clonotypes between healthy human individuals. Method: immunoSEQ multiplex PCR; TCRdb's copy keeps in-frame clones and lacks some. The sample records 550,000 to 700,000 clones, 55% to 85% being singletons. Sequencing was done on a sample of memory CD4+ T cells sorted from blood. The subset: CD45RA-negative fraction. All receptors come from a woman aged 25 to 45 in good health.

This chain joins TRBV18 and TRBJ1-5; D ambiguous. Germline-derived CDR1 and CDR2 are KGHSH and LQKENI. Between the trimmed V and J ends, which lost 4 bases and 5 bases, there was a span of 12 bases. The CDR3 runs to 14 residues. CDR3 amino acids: CASSLSLGDQPQHF. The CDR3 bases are TGTGCCAGCTCACTATCTCTGGGTGATCAGCCCCAGCATTTT.

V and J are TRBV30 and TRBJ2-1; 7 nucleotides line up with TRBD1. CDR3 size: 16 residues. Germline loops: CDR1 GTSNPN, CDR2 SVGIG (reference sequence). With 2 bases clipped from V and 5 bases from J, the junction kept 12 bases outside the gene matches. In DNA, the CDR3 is TGTGCCTGGAGTAAAGACAGGGTGCGAGGACACAATGAGCAGTTCTTC. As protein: CAWSKDRVRGHNEQFF.

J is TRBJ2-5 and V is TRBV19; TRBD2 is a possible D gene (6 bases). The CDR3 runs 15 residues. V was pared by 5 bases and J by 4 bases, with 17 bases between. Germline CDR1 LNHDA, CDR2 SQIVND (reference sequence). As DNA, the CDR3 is TGTGCCAGTAGTCCCGCGAGTAACGGGGGAGAGACCCAGTACTTC. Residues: CASSPASNGGETQYF. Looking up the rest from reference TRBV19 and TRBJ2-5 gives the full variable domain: DGGITQSPKYLFRKEGQNVTLSCEQNLNHDAMYWYRQDPGQGLRLIYYSQIVNDFQKGDIAEGYSVSREKKESFPLTVTSAQKNPTAFYLCASSPASNGGETQYFGPGTRLLVL.

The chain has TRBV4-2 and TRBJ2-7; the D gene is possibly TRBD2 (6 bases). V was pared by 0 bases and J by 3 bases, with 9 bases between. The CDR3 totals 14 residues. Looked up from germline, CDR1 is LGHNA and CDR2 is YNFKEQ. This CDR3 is CASSQDGGFYEQYF. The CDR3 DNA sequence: TGTGCCAGCAGCCAAGATGGAGGGTTCTACGAGCAGTACTTC.

This CDR3 reads CASRTPGTENQPQHF. For the CDR3, the DNA is TGTGCCAGCAGGACACCCGGGACAGAGAATCAGCCCCAGCATTTT. V and J are TRBV6-6 and TRBJ1-5; 7 bases line up with TRBD1. This CDR3 is 15 amino acids long. J gave up 4 bases and V 6 bases, and 9 bases lay outside the gene matches. Germline V gene data show CDR1 as MNHNY and CDR2 as SVGAGI (reference sequence).

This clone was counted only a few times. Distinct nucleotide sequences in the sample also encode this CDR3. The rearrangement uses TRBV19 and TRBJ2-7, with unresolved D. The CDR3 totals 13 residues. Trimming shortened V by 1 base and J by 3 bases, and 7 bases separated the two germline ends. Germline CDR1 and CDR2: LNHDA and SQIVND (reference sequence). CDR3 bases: TGTGCCAGTAGTATAGGTACGGGCTACGAGCAGTACTTC. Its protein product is CASSIGTGYEQYF.

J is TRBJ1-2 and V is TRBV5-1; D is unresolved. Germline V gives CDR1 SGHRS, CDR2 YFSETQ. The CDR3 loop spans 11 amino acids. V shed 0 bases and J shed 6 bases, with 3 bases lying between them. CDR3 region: CASSLGHGYTF. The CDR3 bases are TGCGCCAGCAGCTTGGGCCATGGCTACACCTTC.

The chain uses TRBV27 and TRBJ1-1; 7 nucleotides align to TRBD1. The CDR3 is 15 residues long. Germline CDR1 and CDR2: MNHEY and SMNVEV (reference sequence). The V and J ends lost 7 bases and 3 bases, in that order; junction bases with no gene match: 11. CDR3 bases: TGTGCCAGCACTCGAATGGGACAGAGCGACACTGAAGCTTTCTTT. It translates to CASTRMGQSDTEAFF.

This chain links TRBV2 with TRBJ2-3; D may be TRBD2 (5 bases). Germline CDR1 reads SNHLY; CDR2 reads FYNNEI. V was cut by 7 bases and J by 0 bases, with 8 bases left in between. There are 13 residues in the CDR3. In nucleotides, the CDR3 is TGTGCCAGCAAGAGGGATAGCACAGATACGCAGTATTTT. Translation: CASKRDSTDTQYF.

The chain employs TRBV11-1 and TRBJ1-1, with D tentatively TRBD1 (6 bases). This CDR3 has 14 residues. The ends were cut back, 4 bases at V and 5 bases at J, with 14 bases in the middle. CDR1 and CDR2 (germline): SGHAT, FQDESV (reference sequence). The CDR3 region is CASSSNRAGTEAFF. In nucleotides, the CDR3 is TGTGCCAGCAGCTCCAACAGGGCAGGGACTGAAGCTTTCTTT.

The CDR3 reads CASSGGERNEQFF. CDR3 DNA sequence: TGTGCCAGCAGCGGCGGGGAACGAAATGAGCAGTTCTTC. V and J are TRBV7-2 and TRBJ2-1, with D perhaps TRBD2 (6 bases). V gave up 5 bases and J gave up 7 bases, with 12 bases separating them. From germline, CDR1 is SGHTA and CDR2 FQGNSA. The CDR3 length is 13 residues.

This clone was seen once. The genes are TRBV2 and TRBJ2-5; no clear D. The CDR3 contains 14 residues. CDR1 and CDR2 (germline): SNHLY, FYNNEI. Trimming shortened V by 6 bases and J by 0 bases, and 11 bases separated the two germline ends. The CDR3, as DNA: TGTGCCAGCAGCGAGCAGCCGAACCAAGAGACCCAGTACTTC. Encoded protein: CASSEQPNQETQYF. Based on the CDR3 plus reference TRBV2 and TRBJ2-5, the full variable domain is EPEVTQTPSHQVTQMGQEVILRCVPISNHLYFYWYRQILGQKVEFLVSFYNNEISEKSEIFDDQFSVERPDGSNFTLKIRSTKLEDSAMYFCASSEQPNQETQYFGPGTRLLVL.

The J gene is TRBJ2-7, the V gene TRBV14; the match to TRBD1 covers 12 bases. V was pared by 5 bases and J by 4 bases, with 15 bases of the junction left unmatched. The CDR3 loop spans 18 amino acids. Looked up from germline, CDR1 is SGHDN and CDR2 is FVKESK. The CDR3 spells CASSEGQGAWGVGYEQYF. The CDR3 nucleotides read TGTGCCAGCAGCGAGGGACAGGGGGCTTGGGGAGTGGGATACGAGCAGTACTTC.

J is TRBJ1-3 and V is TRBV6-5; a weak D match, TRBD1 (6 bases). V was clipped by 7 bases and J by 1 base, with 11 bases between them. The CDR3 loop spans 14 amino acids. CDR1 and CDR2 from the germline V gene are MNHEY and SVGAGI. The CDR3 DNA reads TGTGCCAGCACCGGGACACGGTCTGGAAACACCATATATTTT. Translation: CASTGTRSGNTIYF.

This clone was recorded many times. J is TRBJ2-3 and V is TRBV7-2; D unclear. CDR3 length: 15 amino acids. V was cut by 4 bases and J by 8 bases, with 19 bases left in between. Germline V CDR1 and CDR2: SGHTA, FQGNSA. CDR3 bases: TGTGCCAGCAGCTCAAACACCCTGCTTCCTGGTACGCAGTATTTT. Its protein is CASSSNTLLPGTQYF.